The TCR beta chain under discussion was sequenced for a study of cytomegalovirus exposure and HLA in healthy donors. Study-wide results and caveats: The classifier reportedly diagnosed cytomegalovirus status with high specificity and sensitivity. Cytomegalovirus-associated TCR beta chains were listed, numbering 150 to 200.

Details on this clone: No antigen is known for it.

Clones were sequenced by immunoSEQ multiplex PCR, and TCRdb holds only the in-frame ones, with some missing. The repertoire has roughly 150,000 clones, over 80% of them found once; the top ten carry approximately 2%. Trimming cost V 11 bases and J 7 bases, with 17 bases left between them. The CDR3 is 12 residues long. Germline values: CDR1 LNHDA, CDR2 SQIVND (reference sequence). The sequencing input was PBMCs. This receptor was taken from a man aged 30-40 years in good health and CMV-seropositive. The genes are TRBV19 and TRBJ1-2, with D possibly matching TRBD1 (5 bases). The DNA of the CDR3 is TGTGCCTACAGGTCGCATTCTTCTGGCTACACCTTC. Its protein product is CAYRSHSSGYTF. The variable domain in full, with the rest retrieved from reference TRBV19 and TRBJ1-2, is DGGITQSPKYLFRKEGQNVTLSCEQNLNHDAMYWYRQDPGQGLRLIYYSQIVNDFQKGDIAEGYSVSREKKESFPLTVTSAQKNPTAFYLCAYRSHSSGYTFGSGTRLTVV.